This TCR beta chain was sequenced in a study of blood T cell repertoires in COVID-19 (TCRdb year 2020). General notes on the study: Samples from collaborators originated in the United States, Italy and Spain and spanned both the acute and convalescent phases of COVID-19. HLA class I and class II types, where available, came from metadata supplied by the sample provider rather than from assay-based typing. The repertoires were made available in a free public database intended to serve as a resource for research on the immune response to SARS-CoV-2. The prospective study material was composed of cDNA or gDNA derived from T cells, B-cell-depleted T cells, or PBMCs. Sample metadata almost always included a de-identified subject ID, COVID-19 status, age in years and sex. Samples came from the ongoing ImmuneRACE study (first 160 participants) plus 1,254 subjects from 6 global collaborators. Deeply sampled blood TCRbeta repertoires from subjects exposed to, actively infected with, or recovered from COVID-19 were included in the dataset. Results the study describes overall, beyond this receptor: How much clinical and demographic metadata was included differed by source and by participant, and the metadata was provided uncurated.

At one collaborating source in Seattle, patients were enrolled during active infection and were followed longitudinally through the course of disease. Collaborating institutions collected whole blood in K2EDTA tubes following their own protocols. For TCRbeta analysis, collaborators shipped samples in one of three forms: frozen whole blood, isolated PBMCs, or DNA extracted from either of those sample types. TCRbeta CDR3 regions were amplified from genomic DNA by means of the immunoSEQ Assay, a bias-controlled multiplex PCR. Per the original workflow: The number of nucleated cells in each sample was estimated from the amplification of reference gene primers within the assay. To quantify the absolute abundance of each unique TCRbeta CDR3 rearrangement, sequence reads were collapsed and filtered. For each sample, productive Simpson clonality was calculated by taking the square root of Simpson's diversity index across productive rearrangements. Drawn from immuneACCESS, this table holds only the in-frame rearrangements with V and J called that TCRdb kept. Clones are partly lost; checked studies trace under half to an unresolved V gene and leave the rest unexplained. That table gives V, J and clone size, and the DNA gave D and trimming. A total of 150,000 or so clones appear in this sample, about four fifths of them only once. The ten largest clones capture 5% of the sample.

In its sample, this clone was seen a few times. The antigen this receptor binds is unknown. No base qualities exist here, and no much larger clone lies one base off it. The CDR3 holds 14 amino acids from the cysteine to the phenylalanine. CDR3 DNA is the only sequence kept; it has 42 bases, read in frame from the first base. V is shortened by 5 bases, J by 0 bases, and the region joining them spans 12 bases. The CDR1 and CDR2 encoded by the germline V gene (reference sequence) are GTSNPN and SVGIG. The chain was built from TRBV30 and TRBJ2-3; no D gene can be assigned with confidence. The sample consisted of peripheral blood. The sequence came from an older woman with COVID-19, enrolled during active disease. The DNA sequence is TGTGCCTGGGGTATTAGTTCTAGCACAGATACGCAGTATTTT. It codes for CAWGISSSTDTQYF.